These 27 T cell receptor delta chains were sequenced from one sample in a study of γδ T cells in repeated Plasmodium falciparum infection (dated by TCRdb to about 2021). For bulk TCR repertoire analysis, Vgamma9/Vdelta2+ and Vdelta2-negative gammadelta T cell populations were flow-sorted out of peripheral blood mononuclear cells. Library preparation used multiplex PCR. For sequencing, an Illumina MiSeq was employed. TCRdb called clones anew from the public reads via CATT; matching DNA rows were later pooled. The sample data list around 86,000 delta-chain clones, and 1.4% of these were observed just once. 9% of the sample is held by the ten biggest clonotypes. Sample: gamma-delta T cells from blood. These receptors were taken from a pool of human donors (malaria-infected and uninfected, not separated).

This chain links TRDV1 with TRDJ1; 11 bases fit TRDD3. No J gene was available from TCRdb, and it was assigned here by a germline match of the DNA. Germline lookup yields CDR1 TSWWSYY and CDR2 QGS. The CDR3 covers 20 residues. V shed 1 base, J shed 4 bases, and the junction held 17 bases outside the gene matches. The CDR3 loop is CALGERGFGRYWGINDKLIF. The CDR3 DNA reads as TGTGCTCTTGGGGAACGTGGCTTCGGGCGGTACTGGGGGATAAACGATAAACTCATCTTT.

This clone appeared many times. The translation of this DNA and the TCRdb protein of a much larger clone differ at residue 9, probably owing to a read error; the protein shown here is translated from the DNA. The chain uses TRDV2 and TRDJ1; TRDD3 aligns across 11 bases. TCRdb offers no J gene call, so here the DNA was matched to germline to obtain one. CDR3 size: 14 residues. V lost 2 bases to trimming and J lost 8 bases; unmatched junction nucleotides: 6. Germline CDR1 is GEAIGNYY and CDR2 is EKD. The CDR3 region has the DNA TGTGCCTGTGACAAACTGGGGGATAGGGGAAAACTCATCTTT. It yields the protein CACDKLGDRGKLIF.

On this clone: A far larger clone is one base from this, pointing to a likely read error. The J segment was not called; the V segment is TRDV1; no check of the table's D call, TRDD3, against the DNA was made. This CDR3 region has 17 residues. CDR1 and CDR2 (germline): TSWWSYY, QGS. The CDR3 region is CALGDHWGVLYTDKLIF. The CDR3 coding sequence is TGTGCTCTTGGGGACCACTGGGGGGTCTTGTACACCGATAAGCTCATCTTT.

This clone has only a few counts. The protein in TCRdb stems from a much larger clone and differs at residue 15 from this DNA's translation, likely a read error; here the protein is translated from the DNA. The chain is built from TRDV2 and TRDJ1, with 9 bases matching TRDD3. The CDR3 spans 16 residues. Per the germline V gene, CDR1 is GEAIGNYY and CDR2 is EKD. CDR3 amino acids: CACDSLLGENTDKLTF. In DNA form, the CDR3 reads TGTGCCTGTGACTCCTTACTGGGGGAAAACACCGATAAACTCACCTTT.

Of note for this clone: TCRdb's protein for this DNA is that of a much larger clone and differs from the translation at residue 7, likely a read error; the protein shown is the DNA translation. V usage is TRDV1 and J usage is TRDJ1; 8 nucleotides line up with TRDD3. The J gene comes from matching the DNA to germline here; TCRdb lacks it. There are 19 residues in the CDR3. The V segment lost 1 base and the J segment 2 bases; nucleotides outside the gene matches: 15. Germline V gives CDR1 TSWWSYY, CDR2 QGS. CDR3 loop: CALGEHHVSGDIDTDKLIF. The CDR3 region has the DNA TGTGCTCTTGGGGAACATCACGTCTCGGGGGATATTGATACCGATAAACTCATCTTT.

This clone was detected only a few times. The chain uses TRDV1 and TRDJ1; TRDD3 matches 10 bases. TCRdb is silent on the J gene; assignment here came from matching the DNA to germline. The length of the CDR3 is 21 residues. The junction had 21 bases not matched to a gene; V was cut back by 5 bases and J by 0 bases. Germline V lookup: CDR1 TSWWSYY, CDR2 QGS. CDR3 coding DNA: TGTGCTCTTGGGAAGAGGCATTTCCTTGGGGGGATACGCCGGAACACCGATAAACTCATCTTT. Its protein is CALGKRHFLGGIRRNTDKLIF.

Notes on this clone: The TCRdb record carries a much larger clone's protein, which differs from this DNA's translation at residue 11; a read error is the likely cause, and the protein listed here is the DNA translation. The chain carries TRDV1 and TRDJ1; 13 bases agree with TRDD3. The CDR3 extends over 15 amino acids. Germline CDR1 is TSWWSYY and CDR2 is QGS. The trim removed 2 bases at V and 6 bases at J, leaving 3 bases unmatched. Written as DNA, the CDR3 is TGTGCTCTTGGGGAAAACTGGGGGATACGCAATAAACTCATCTTT. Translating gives CALGENWGIRNKLIF.

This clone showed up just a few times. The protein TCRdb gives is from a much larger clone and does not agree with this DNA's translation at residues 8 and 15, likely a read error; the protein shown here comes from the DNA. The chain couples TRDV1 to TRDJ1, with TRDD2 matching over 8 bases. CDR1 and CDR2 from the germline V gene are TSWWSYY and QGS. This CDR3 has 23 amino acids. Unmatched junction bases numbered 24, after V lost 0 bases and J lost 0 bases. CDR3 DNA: TGTGCTCTTGGGGAACTCAAAGTCTTCCTACTGACCCCGGGGGTCATGTACACCGATAAACTCATCTTT. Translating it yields CALGELKVFLLTPGVMYTDKLIF.

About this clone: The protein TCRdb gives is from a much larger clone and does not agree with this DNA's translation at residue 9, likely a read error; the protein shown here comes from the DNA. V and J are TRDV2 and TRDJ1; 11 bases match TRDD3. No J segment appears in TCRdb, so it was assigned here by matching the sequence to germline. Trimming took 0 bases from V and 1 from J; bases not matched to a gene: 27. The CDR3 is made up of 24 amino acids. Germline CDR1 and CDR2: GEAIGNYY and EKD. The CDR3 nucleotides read TGTGCCTGTGACACCGTCGGGTCTGACCGAGGACAGCACTGGGGGATAGGGTCCACCGATAAACTCATCTTT. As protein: CACDTVGSDRGQHWGIGSTDKLIF.

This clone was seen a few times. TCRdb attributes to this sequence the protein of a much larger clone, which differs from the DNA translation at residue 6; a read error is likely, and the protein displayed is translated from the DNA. The CDR3 DNA sequence: TGTGCCTTTATACGTTTTAGGGACTCCACCGATAAACTCATCTTT. Translating gives CAFIRFRDSTDKLIF. V usage is TRDV3 and J usage is TRDJ1; D is ambiguous. The ends were cut back, 1 base at V and 1 base at J, with 16 bases in the middle. This CDR3 is 15 amino acids long. Germline CDR1 reads TVYSNPD; CDR2 reads GDNSRS (reference sequence).

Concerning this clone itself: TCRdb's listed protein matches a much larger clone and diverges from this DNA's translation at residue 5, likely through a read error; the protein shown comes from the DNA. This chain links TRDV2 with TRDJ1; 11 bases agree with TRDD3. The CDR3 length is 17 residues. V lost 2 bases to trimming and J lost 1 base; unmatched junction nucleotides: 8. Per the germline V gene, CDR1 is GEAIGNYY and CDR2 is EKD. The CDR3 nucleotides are TGTGCCTGTGACAATTTACTGGGGGATATATCCACCGATAAACTCATCTTT. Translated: CACDNLLGDISTDKLIF.

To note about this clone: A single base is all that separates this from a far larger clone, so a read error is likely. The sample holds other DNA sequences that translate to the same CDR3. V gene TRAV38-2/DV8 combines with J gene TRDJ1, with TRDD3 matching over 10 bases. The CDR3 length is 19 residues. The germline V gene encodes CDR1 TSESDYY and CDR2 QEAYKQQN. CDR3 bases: TGCGCTTATAGGATGGTAGCCCGGTACTGGGGGATGGTCACCGATAAACTCATCTTT. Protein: CAYRMVARYWGMVTDKLIF.

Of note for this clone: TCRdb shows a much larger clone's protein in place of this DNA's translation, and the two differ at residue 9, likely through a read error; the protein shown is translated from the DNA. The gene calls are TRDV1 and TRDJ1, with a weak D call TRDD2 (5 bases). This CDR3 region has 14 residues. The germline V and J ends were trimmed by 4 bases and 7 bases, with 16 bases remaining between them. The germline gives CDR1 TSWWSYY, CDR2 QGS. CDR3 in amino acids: CALGVPSPVAKLIF. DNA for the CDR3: TGTGCTCTTGGGGTTCCTTCTCCAGTGGCTAAACTCATCTTT.

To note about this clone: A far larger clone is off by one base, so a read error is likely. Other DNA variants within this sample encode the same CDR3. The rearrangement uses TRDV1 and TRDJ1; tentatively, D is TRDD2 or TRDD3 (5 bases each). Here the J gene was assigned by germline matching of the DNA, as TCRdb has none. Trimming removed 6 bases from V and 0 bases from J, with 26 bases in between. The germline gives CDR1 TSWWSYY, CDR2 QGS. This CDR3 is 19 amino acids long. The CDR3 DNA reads TGTGCTCTTGGAGACCGTTTCTTCCACGGACCTGGGTACACCGATAAACTCATCTTT. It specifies CALGDRFFHGPGYTDKLIF.

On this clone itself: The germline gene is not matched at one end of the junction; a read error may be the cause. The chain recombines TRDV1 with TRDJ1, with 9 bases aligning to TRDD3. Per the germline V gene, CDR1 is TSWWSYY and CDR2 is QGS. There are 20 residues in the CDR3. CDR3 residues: CALGVPVLGEEVGYTNKLIF. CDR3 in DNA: TGTGCTCTTGGGGTCCCAGTACTGGGGGAAGAGGTAGGGTACACCAATAAACTCATCTTT.

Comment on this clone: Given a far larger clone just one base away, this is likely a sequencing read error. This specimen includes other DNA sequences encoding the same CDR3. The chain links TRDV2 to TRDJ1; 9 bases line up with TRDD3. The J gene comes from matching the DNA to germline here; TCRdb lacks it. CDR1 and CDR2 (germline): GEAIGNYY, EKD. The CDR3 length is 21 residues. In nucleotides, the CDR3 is TGCGCCTGTGCCTACTTCCTGAACTGGGGGAAACCGGAGGGGTACACCGATAAACTCATCTTT. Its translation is CACAYFLNWGKPEGYTDKLIF.

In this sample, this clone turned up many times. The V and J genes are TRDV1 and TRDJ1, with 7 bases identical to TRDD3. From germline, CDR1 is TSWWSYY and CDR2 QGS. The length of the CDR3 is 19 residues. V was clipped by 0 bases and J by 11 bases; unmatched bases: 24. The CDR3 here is CALGELQYRRYAGGSKLIF. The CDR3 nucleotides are TGTGCTCTTGGGGAACTGCAGTACAGAAGATACGCGGGGGGATCAAAGCTCATCTTT.

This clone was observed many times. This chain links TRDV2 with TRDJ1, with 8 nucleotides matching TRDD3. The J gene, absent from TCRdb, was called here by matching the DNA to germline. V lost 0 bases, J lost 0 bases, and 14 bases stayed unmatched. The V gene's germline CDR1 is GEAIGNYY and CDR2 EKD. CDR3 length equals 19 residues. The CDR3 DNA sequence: TGTGCCTGTGACACCGTCTCTGGGGGACCAACCTCGTACACCGATAAACTCATCTTT. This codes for CACDTVSGGPTSYTDKLIF.

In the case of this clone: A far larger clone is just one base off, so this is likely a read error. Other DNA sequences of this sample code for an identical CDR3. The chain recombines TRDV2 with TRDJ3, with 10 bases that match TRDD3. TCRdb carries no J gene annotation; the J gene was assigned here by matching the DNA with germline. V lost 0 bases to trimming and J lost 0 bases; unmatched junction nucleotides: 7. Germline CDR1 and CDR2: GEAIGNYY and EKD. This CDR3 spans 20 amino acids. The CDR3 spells CACDTRTGGYDSWDTRQMFF. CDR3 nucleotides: TGTGCCTGTGACACCCGTACCGGGGGATACGACTCCTGGGACACCCGACAGATGTTTTTC.

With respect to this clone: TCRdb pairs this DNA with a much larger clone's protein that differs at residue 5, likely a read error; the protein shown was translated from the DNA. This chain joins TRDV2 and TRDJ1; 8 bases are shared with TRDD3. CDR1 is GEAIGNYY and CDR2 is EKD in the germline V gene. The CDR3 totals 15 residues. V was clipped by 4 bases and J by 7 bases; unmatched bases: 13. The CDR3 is CACEDMGDPLGKLIF. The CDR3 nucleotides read TGTGCCTGTGAAGACATGGGGGATCCGTTGGGTAAACTCATCTTT.

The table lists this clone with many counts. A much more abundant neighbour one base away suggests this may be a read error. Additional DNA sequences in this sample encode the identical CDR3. CDR3 DNA sequence: TGTGCTCTTGGGGAACTTCCTACAGGGGACTGGGGGATCCTTACCGATAAACTCATCTTT. Translated: CALGELPTGDWGILTDKLIF. This chain uses TRDV1 with TRDJ1; 10 bases are a match to TRDD3. In germline, CDR1 is TSWWSYY, CDR2 QGS. This CDR3 is built from 20 residues. V lost 0 bases and J lost 2; bases outside the gene matches: 15.

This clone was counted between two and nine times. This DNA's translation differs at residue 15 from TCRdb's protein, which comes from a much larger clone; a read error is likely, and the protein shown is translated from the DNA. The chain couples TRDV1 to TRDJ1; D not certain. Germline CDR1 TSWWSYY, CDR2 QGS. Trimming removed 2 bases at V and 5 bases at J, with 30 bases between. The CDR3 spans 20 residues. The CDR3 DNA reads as TGTGCTCTTGGGGAAAGACAAACCCCAGGAGTACTTCTCCACGCTGATAAACTCATCTTT. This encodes CALGERQTPGVLLHADKLIF.

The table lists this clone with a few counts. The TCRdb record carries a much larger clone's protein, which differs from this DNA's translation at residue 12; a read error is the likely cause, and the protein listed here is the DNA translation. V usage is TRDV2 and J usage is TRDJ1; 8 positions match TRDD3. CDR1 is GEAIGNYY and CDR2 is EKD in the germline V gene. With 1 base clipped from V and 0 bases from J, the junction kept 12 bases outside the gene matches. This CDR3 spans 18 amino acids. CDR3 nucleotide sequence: TGTGCCTGTGACACTCTGGCTGGGGGAACGTCGCACACCGATAAACTCATCTTT. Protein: CACDTLAGGTSHTDKLIF.

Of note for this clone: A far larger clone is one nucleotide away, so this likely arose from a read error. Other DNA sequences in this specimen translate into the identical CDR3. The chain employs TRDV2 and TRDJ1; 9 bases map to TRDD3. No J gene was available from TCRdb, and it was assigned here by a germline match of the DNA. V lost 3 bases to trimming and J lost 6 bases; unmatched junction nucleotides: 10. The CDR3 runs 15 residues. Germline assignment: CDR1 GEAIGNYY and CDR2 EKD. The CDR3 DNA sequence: TGTGCCTGTGACGACCTGGGGGATGCTGGCTATAAACTCATCTTT. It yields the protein CACDDLGDAGYKLIF.

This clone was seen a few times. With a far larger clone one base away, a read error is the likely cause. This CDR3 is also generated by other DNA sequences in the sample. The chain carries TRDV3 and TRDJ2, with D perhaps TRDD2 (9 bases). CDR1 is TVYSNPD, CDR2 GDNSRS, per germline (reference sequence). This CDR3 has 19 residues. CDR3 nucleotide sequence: TGTGCCTTCCTAGGCCTTCCTACGTCTTGGGGGATCTTGACGGCACAACTCTTCTTT. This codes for CAFLGLPTSWGILTAQLFF. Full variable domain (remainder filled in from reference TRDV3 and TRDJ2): CDKVTQSSPDQTVASGSEVVLLCTYDTVYSNPDLFWYRIRPDYSFQFVFYGDNSRSEGADFTQGRFSVKHILTQKAFHLVISPVRTEDSATYYCAFLGLPTSWGILTAQLFFGKGTQLIVEP.

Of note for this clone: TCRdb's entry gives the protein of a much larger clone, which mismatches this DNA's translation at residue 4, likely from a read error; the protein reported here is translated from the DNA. CDR3 in amino acids: CASCRNRGGTDKLIF. The DNA for the CDR3 is TGTGCCTCCTGCCGGAACCGGGGAGGCACCGATAAACTCATCTTT. V gene TRDV3 combines with J gene TRDJ1, with D perhaps matching TRDD3 (5 bases). TCRdb supplies no J gene; here it was assigned by aligning the nucleotide sequence to germline. The CDR3 contains 15 residues. CDR1 and CDR2 (germline): TVYSNPD, GDNSRS (reference sequence). Trimming took off 4 bases at V and 1 base at J, with 19 bases between the two ends.

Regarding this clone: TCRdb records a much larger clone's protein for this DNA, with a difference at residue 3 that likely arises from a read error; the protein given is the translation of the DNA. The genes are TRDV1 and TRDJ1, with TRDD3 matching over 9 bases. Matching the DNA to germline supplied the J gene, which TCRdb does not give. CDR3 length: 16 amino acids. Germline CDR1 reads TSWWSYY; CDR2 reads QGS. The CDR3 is CAPGEFPLGDIYKLIF. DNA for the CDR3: TGTGCTCCTGGGGAATTCCCATTGGGGGATATATATAAACTCATCTTT.